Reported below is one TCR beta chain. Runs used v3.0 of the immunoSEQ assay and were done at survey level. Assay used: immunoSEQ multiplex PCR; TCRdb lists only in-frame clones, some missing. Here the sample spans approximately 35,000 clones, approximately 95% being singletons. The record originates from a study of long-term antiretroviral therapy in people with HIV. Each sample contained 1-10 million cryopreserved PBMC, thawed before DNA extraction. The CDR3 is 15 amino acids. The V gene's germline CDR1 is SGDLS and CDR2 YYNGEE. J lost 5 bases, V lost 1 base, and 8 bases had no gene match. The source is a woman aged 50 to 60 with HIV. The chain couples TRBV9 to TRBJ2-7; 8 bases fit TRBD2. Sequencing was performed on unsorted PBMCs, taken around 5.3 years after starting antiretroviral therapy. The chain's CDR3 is CASSVRSGGANEQYF. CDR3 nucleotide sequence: TGTGCCAGCAGCGTAAGATCGGGGGGGGCCAACGAGCAGTACTTC.